This TCR beta chain was sequenced during a study of cytomegalovirus exposure and HLA in healthy donors (dated by TCRdb to about 2017). For the wider study: According to an earlier analysis of several hundred of the donors, roughly 180 million T cells yielded over 100 million unique TCR beta sequences and approximately 300 Gb of sequence data. An early release covering roughly 600 HLA-typed donors comprised about 320 gigabases of sequencing data and about 90 million unique TCR sequences. Among the roughly 380 genotyped donors, 81% belonged to the genetic ancestry cluster associated with self-reported Caucasian donors. The study aimed to test whether signatures of past pathogen exposure could be identified by cataloging public T cell receptors. Using immunosequencing, the study profiled T cell repertoires from approximately 700 subjects and related those repertoires to cytomegalovirus serostatus. A separate validation cohort of more than 100 different subjects was used in addition to the roughly 700-subject first cohort. To predict cytomegalovirus infection status, the study brought together high-throughput TCR immunosequencing, statistical association of individual TCRs with disease status, and machine learning. A later analysis re-analyzed previously published TCR beta repertoires from roughly 600 donors and added high-resolution HLA genotyping to study TCR occurrence patterns. The later analysis used no new phenotypic data to find candidate immune exposures, relying instead on TCR beta sequences and their occurrence across donors. An earlier analysis of fewer than 750 of the donors used high-throughput TCR beta sequencing to judge whether each TCR beta V gene segment behaved as functional or pseudogenic. Donor age, sex, ethnicity and CMV serostatus were compiled together with the repertoire data. A later genetic analysis took genome-wide SNP genotypes for about 55% of the roughly 700 donors and used that subset as a discovery cohort. All discovery cohort repertoires had been generated on a single sequencing platform. HLA typing included class I and class II loci at four-digit resolution. Typing coverage varied by locus: about 620-640 donors for A, B, C, DRB1 and DQB1; more than 500 for DQA1; approximately 610 for DPA1; roughly 470 for DPB1. Several DR-DQ haplotypes were handled as single units for association and clustering because linkage in the cohort was strong. Among about 400 genotyped donors of the cohort, an average of approximately 240,000 unique TCR beta nucleotide sequences was sequenced per donor, of which approximately 18% were non-productive.

Of note for this clone: The antigen this receptor binds is unknown. Per-base quality was not reported, and no clone a single base away is much larger than it.

Library preparation employed the immunoSEQ multiplex PCR assay. For the multiplex PCR, a mixture combining 60 forward primers for TCR Vbeta segments and 13 reverse primers for TCR Jbeta segments was used. A multiplex PCR assay on genomic DNA amplified the CDR3 region of rearranged TCR beta genes. On the Illumina HiSeq System, the amplified TCR beta libraries were sequenced as 87-base-pair reads. The source study handled its data this way. In a later analysis, some 80 million unique TCR beta chains were counted across the 500 to 850 repertoires, and roughly 10 million of these chains were shared by at least two donors. Raw reads were error-corrected and collapsed into unique sequences by a nearest-neighbor algorithm in which closely related sequences were merged to remove PCR and sequencing errors. CDR3 sequences were aligned to IMGT reference sequences to assign V, D and J gene segments. Each retained sequence needed at least a six-nucleotide match to both a V gene segment and a J gene segment. A rearrangement counted as productive if the CDR3 had no stop codons and remained in frame with V and J, and every other rearrangement counted as non-productive. Following IMGT convention, CDR3 was defined as the stretch from the second conserved V-encoded cysteine to the conserved J-encoded phenylalanine. In an earlier analysis of just under 600 of the donors, sequences lacking an unambiguous match to a single V gene segment were excluded. In an earlier analysis of about 590 of the donors, a V segment was called functional when productive rearrangements were above 56.7%, and segregating when the standard deviation between donors exceeded 5%. A statistical classification framework was developed to diagnose cytomegalovirus status using the catalog of TCR beta chain sequences. A later analysis assigned V and J genes by comparing TCR nucleotide sequences with IMGT/GENE-DB human TR gene sequences. The TCRdist pipeline was used in a later analysis to assign CDR3 sequences and most-parsimonious VDJ recombination scenarios. A later analysis defined each TCR beta chain by its CDR3 amino acid sequence plus V-gene family, and excluded reads lacking a unique V-gene family. In a later analysis, 450 to 600 highly shared, low-generation-probability nucleotide sequences were removed to address suspected cross-contamination and a sequencing artifact. A later analysis calculated a clonal expansion index for each public chain from normalized within-repertoire ranks of inferred template counts. Generation probabilities in a later analysis came from a VDJ recombination model fitted to out-of-frame rearrangements, and those results were checked against IGoR. Hypergeometric tests were used in a later analysis to score TCR-TCR, TCR-HLA and TCR-CMV co-occurrence, with a repertoire-size bias correction applied to the TCR pairs. To estimate false discovery rates, a later analysis permuted the HLA or CMV assignments 20 times. In a later analysis, co-occurring TCRs were grouped using DBSCAN, and TCRdist sequence similarity was added for clustering within HLA-allele-positive subsets. Repertoires with fewer than 30,000 or more than 120,000 public chains, plus five repertoires with anomalous nucleotide sharing, were excluded from co-occurrence clustering. TCRdb's version of the immuneACCESS table is confined to in-frame rearrangements and falls short of the full clone set. An unresolved V gene accounts for under half of the shortfall where checked; the remainder is of unknown origin. Clone size and the V and J calls come from that table; the DNA yielded D and trimming. The sample data list under 200,000 clones, and 60% to 80% of these were observed just once. More than 4% of the sample is taken by the ten largest.

What the work shows at the level of the full study, not this receptor alone: The classifier was reported to diagnose cytomegalovirus status with high specificity and sensitivity in both the original and validation cohorts. In a later genetic analysis, a missense DCLRE1C variant was associated with V-gene and J-gene trimming of TCR beta chains, and the association was replicated in an independent cohort. Strong co-occurrence of HLA alleles, especially DR and DQ, made assigning TCR associations to individual alleles difficult. For the cohort, immune exposure information was limited to CMV serostatus. A total of 150 to 200 TCR beta chains were listed by the study as associated with cytomegalovirus. In vitro tests confirmed that a few of the cytomegalovirus-associated TCR beta chains recognize cytomegalovirus antigens. Most CMV-associated TCR beta chains appeared to be HLA-restricted in a later analysis, and the HLA associations seemed to be driven largely by CMV exposure. A cluster of highly shared sequence variants was judged likely to represent a technical artifact of the sequencing pipeline. An earlier analysis of approximately 530 of the donors showed that most TCR beta V segments appeared in productive rearrangements either about 87% or about 30% of the time, which broadly matched IMGT annotations. In a later analysis, TCR association rates were found to vary across HLA loci, with the most associated TCRs seen for DRB1 alleles and the fewest for HLA-C alleles. Because the 87-base-pair reads could not distinguish some IMGT-functional V segments, including TRBV6-2 and TRBV6-3, those segments were excluded. In a later analysis, several top co-occurrence clusters were reported to appear linked to parvovirus B19, influenza, CMV and Epstein-Barr virus. According to a later genetic analysis, donors in an Asian-associated ancestry cluster had fewer N-insertions in productive TCRs than the approximately 690-donor mean. Specific HLA alleles were associated with more than 15,000 TCR beta sequences at a false discovery rate of 0.05 in a later analysis. This cohort had only TCR beta chains sequenced, and the lack of alpha or paired-chain data limited which features could be detected. It was suggested by the authors that the approach could potentially be generalized to other disease states and immunological phenotypes. Most TCR sequences were observed very rarely across donors, whereas some public TCRs were present in many individuals. A further reported finding was that TCR beta sequences accurately predicted the HLA-A and HLA-B alleles for most subjects in the first cohort. The presence/absence analyses assumed that sequencing depth was roughly uniform across donors, and that assumption may not be true. HLA typing was unavailable for some donors at each locus, so association tests used only the typed subset. Because counts were too low, 15 to 20 rarely observed V segments, including chromosome 9 orphons, were excluded from the earlier analysis of roughly 580 of the donors. Linkage disequilibrium might explain the correlated functional status among segregating V segments, but an unknown experimental factor could not be ruled out. In a later analysis, HLA-associated TCR beta chains were found to be more clonally expanded and to have lower generation probabilities than equally common non-associated chains.

The CDR3 covers 18 residues, taking in both the cysteine and the phenylalanine. Of the read, only the CDR3 DNA is kept; its 54 bases are in frame from base 1. For CDR1 and CDR2, the germline V gene (reference sequence) lists SEHNR and FQNEAQ. V is clipped by 2 bases and J by 1 base, and the sequence between their germline boundaries is 15 bases long. In total, approximately 700 healthy bone marrow donors made up the cohort. All cohort members were sampled while nominally healthy, although unrecorded immune exposures were likely present. The donor tested CMV seronegative, placing the donor among the roughly 340 seronegative members of the cohort. A peripheral blood sample was provided by each donor, and peripheral blood mononuclear cells were used for TCR beta sequencing. Genomic DNA was extracted from the blood cell samples with the Qiagen DNeasy Blood Extraction Kit.

The receptor comes from a male donor in good health and CMV-seronegative. Sequenced input: PBMCs. The chain is assembled from TRBV7-9 and TRBJ2-6; perhaps TRBD1 is the D gene, with 6 bases matching. CDR3 protein: CASSLNRDRPSGANVLTF. The DNA reads TGTGCCAGCAGCTTAAACCGAGACAGGCCATCTGGGGCCAACGTCCTGACTTTC.